This TCR beta chain was captured by sequencing in a study of early T cells in non-severe SARS-CoV-2 infection. Study-wide context: With bulk RNA from unsorted whole blood as input, sequencing yielded unpaired chains. Study conclusions and caveats: Private and CD4 specificities were missed by VDJdb matching, skewed to anti-spike CD8.

cDNA molecules, individually, were tagged with unique molecular identifiers. TCRdb reanalysed the 5' RACE reads using MiXCR and keeps one entry per CDR3 protein. The table lists about 66,000 distinct CDR3 sequences, roughly 13% of them singletons. In regard to this clonotype: Antigen: not known.

Per germline, CDR1 SGDLS and CDR2 YYNGEE. The ends were cut back, 3 bases at V and 5 bases at J, with 15 bases in the middle. The CDR3 totals 15 residues. This clonotype originated in an adult who was a healthcare worker with PCR-confirmed SARS-CoV-2 infection or an uninfected control (not recorded which). The chain carries TRBV9 and TRBJ2-1; D possibly corresponds to TRBD1 (6 bases). The sequenced sample was whole blood. CDR3 in amino acids: CASSEGTLGHNEQFF. CDR3 coding DNA: TGTGCCAGCAGCGAGGGGACACTTGGGCACAATGAGCAGTTCTTC. Full variable domain (rest looked up from reference TRBV9 and TRBJ2-1): DSGVTQTPKHLITATGQRVTLRCSPRSGDLSVYWYQQSLDQGLQFLIQYYNGEERAKGNILERFSAQQFPDLHSELNLSSLELGDSALYFCASSEGTLGHNEQFFGPGTRLTVL.